This T cell receptor beta chain was captured in a study of OX40 agonist ivuxolimab in advanced cancers. Study-wide results and limits: CD4+ and CD8+ blood T cells expanded clonally by week 6 at 0.1 to 3.0 mg/kg. In a subset of nonresponders, normalized T-cell clonal expansion was also low.

CDR3 length: 14 residues. Per the germline V gene, CDR1 is LNHDA and CDR2 is SQIVND (reference sequence). V was pared by 2 bases and J by 5 bases, with 10 bases between. As concerns this clone: Its antigen is unknown.

Autoimmune disease history or systemic immunosuppression led to patients being barred. Here immunoSEQ multiplex PCR was the method, and the copy in TCRdb shows in-frame clones only, minus some. The table shows tens of thousands of clones, with approximately 94% occurring only once. Sequencing used CD4+ or CD8+ T cells sorted from blood, obtained in a trial of the OX40 agonist ivuxolimab. The source is an adult with an advanced solid tumor such as melanoma, head and neck, liver or kidney cancer. The chain has TRBV19 and TRBJ1-5; D may be TRBD1 (6 bases). CDR3 residues: CASSIRGAHQPQHF. Here the CDR3 DNA reads TGTGCCAGTAGTATAAGGGGGGCCCATCAGCCCCAGCATTTT.